This paragraph covers one T cell receptor beta chain sequence. Original processing notes: Quantification of nucleated cells was approximated via reference gene primer amplification. Assay: immunoSEQ multiplex PCR; the TCRdb copy retains only in-frame clones and omits some. From that table come the V and J calls and clone size; the DNA was used to work out D and trimming. The data contain roughly 100,000 clones, under 90% of them seen just once; the ten biggest clones take up 19%. The CDR3 spans 13 residues. V gave up 1 base and J gave up 6 bases, with 8 bases separating them. Germline CDR1 reads SGHKS; CDR2 reads YYEKEE (reference sequence). The entry originates in a study of blood T cell repertoires in COVID-19. At the level of the study: Samples of COVID-19 (acute and convalescent) were obtained from the United States, Italy and Spain. In each case, the material was cDNA or gDNA derived from T cells, B-cell-depleted T cells, or PBMCs.

The material sequenced was peripheral blood. The chain links TRBV5-5 to TRBJ1-5, with D hard to call. This receptor was taken from a human donor in a cohort sampled during active COVID-19. Written as DNA, the CDR3 is TGTGCCAGCAGCTTGTCGATCGGTCAGCCCCAGCATTTT. This translates into CASSLSIGQPQHF.